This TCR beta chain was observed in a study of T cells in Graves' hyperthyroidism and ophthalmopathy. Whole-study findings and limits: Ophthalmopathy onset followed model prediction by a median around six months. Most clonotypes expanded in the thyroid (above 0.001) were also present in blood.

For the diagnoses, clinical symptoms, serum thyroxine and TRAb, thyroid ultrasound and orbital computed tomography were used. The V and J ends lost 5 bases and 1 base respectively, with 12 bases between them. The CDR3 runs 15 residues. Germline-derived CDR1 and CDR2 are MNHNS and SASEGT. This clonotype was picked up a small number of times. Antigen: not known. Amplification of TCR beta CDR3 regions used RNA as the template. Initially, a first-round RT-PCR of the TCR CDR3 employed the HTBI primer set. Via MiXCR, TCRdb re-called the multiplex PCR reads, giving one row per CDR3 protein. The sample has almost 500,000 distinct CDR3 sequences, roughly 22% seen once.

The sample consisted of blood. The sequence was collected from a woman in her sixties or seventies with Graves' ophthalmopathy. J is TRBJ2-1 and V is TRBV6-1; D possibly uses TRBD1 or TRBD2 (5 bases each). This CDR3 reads CASSYPGQSYNEQFF. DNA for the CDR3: TGTGCCAGCAGTTACCCGGGGCAATCCTACAATGAGCAGTTCTTC.